The TCR beta chain under discussion was sequenced for a study of T cell responses to AZD1222 COVID-19 vaccine. The CDR3 is made up of 14 amino acids. Trimming at V came to 5 bases and at J to 6 bases, leaving 4 bases not matched to a gene. The germline V gene has CDR1 LNHDA and CDR2 SQIVND (reference sequence). Measured with immunoSEQ multiplex PCR; TCRdb has only the in-frame clones, and not every one. The table shows about 150,000 clones, with approximately 88% occurring only once. Points from the study as a whole: As reported, nearly half of all spike-specific TCRs target variant regions that are unmutated. At baseline, just a handful of AZD1222 recipients tested seropositive. Spike-specific TCR breadth and depth grew following two AZD1222 doses. The donors showed a predominance of white British ancestry and of females, with possible underestimation of clonal diversity.

A word on this clone: Its antigen is not identified.

The clonotype originates from an adult in good health. V is TRBV19 and J is TRBJ1-6; 7 bases line up with TRBD1. The sequenced sample was peripheral blood, obtained on day 0 of AZD1222 vaccination. The CDR3 nucleotides are TGTGCCAGTAGTCCGGGACAGACTAATTCACCCCTCCACTTT. It specifies CASSPGQTNSPLHF. Full variable domain (missing parts from reference TRBV19 and TRBJ1-6): DGGITQSPKYLFRKEGQNVTLSCEQNLNHDAMYWYRQDPGQGLRLIYYSQIVNDFQKGDIAEGYSVSREKKESFPLTVTSAQKNPTAFYLCASSPGQTNSPLHFGNGTRLTVT.